This section outlines one TCR beta chain sequence together with its context. The antigen is unknown. These data originate in a study of T cell responses to AZD1222 COVID-19 vaccine. TCRdb's table, derived via immunoSEQ multiplex PCR, lists solely in-frame clones and lacks some. The table lists about 140,000 clones, approximately 91% of them singletons. This CDR3 contains 12 residues. With 6 bases removed from V and 7 bases from J, the gap between germline ends came to 12 bases. The V gene's germline CDR1 is LNHDA and CDR2 SQIVND (reference sequence). Findings and limits, study-wide: Baseline seropositivity characterized only six AZD1222 recipients. Donors, mostly white British, included more females; clonal diversity was possibly underestimated. Unmutated variant regions reportedly attract nearly half of all spike-specific TCRs.

The starting material was peripheral blood, obtained on day 0 of AZD1222 vaccination. The receptor's source is an adult in good health. The chain couples TRBV19 to TRBJ1-2; D possibly corresponds to TRBD1 (6 bases). This chain's CDR3 is CASSSMTGGYTF. CDR3 bases: TGTGCCAGTAGCAGCATGACAGGTGGCTACACCTTC.